This TCR beta chain appears in the sequencing data of a study of blood T cell repertoires in COVID-19. Some clones are missing from TCRdb's copy, which holds only in-frame ones; the method was immunoSEQ multiplex PCR. The table has a few hundred thousand clones, approximately 88% seen once; the top ten hold roughly 4.1%. The CDR3 has 16 residues. J gave up 3 bases and V 0 bases, and 8 bases lay outside the gene matches. From germline, CDR1 is SGDLS and CDR2 YYNGEE. Sequences were obtained from peripheral blood. This sequence joins TRBV9 and TRBJ2-5; 7 bases line up with TRBD1. The TCR comes from a woman in her fifties or sixties with active or convalescent COVID-19. The CDR3 DNA sequence: TGTGCCAGCAGCGTAGAAGAGGGGGCGCGAGAAGAGACCCAGTACTTC. Protein product: CASSVEEGAREETQYF.